This TCR beta chain came from a study of CD8 T cells in ankylosing spondylitis (dated by TCRdb to about 2017). About the full investigation: To find TCR variants linked to disease, the study profiled T cell receptor beta repertoires in ankylosing spondylitis patients and healthy donors. The full study cohort was made up of about two dozen ankylosing spondylitis patients and roughly 98 healthy donors. Samples of peripheral blood were taken, and for ankylosing spondylitis patients, synovial fluid was collected as well. Overall results and qualifications from the work: A CD8+ phenotype was shown by the disease-linked clones, which were found at relatively low frequencies in peripheral blood. Significant enrichment of the disease-linked clones was reported in matched synovial fluid samples from ankylosing spondylitis patients. Blood from ankylosing spondylitis patients appeared to be characterized by a TCR beta motif composed of 7 to 9 highly homologous amino acid variants. Some motif variants had previously been reported in the synovial fluid and blood of reactive arthritis patients, which suggests shared mechanisms of disease initiation.

Sequencing instrument: Illumina HiSeq 2500. Quantitative 5'-RACE with molecular barcodes was the method used to prepare the TCR beta libraries. The study's processing was this. A new computational method based on a probabilistic model of VDJ rearrangement was used to identify disease-linked TCR variants. TCRdb cleaned the public reads at Q25 with fastp, built clones with MiXCR and kept in-frame beta chains. Rows are combined by CDR3 protein, so each entry shows the most common genes and DNA. The V and J calls were determined by TCRdb, not by the authors. The sample has some 800,000 distinct CDR3 sequences on record, about an eighth of them singletons. The ten largest account for 0.51% of the sample. CDR3 length: 15 amino acids, cysteine to phenylalanine. Here the CDR3 DNA is all that survives: 45 bases in frame from base 1. V loses 5 bases at its end and J loses 6 bases; junction bases beyond the gene matches: 10.

At least ten counts were recorded for this clonotype. Its antigen is currently not known. Base qualities are not at hand, and no much larger clone is one base apart. Recombination linked TRBV12-3 or TRBV12-4 to TRBJ1-5; the junction holds 7 bases that match TRBD1. The sequence was collected from a male donor with ankylosing spondylitis. Sequencing was performed on blood, either unsorted or a sorted T cell fraction (not recorded which). The nucleotide sequence reads TGTGCCAGCAGTCCTTACAGGGGTAGTAGTCAGCCCCAGCATTTT. It specifies CASSPYRGSSQPQHF.